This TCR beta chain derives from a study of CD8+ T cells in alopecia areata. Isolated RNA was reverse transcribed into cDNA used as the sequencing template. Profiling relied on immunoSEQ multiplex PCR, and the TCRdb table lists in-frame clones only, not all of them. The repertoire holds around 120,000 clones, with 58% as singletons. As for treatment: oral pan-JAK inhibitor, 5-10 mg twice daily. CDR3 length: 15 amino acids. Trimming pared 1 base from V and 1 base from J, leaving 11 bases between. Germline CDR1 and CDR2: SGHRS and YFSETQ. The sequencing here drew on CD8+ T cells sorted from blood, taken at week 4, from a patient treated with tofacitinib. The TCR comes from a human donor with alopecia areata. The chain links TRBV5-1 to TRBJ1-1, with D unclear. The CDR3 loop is CASSLFRETNTEAFF. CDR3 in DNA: TGCGCCAGCAGCTTGTTTCGGGAAACGAACACTGAAGCTTTCTTT.